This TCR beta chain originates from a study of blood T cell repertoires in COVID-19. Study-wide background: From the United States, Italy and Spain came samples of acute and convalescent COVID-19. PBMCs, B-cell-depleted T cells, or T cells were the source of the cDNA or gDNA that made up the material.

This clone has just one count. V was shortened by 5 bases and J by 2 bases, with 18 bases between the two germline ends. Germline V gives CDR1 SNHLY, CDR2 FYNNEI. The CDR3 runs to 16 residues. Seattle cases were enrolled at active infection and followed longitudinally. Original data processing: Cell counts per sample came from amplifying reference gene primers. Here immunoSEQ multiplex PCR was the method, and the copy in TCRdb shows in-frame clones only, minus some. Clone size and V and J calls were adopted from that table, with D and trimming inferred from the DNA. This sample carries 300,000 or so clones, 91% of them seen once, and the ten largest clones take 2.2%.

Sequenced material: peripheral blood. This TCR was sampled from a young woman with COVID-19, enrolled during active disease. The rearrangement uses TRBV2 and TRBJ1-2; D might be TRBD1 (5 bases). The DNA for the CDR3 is TGTGCCAGCAGTCCCGGACCAGGGAGGGAGAACTATGGCTACACCTTC. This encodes CASSPGPGRENYGYTF.